This T cell receptor beta chain was obtained from a study of monozygotic twins with inflammatory bowel disease. Study outcomes and limitations: Patients with IBD had less TCRbeta diversity (inverse Simpson) than their healthy co-twins.

Remarks on this clonotype: Its target is unknown.

The CDR3 spans 14 residues. Germline V gene sequence: CDR1 LNHNV, CDR2 YYDKDF (reference sequence). With the 5' RACE reads reprocessed, TCRdb shows one record per CDR3 protein and no DNA. The specimen's table records about 300,000 distinct CDR3 sequences. This clonotype originated in a human donor with ulcerative colitis or Crohn's disease, or a healthy co-twin of an affected twin (not recorded which). Sequencing used blood. This chain joins TRBV15 and TRBJ1-1. The CDR3: CATSGRLMNTEAFF.